Sequencing of this T cell receptor beta chain was carried out in a study of cytomegalovirus exposure and HLA in healthy donors. The wider study: About 79% of roughly 430 genotyped donors fell in the Caucasian-associated ancestry cluster.

A multiplex PCR was run with 60 Vbeta primers and 13 Jbeta primers. Profiling relied on immunoSEQ multiplex PCR, and the TCRdb table lists in-frame clones only, not all of them. The table lists 120,000 or so clones, 77% of them singletons. Of note for this clone: Its antigen is undetermined.

Deletions cut 0 bases from V and 8 bases from J, with 10 bases between. This CDR3 is 13 amino acids long. Per germline, CDR1 MGHRA and CDR2 YSYEKL. General study points: In a later analysis, the majority of CMV-associated beta chains seemingly showed HLA restriction. The authors reported that TCR beta sequences could predict HLA-A and HLA-B alleles. These predictions were accurate for most subjects in the first cohort. Specific recognition of CMV antigens was confirmed in vitro for three chains (all CMV-associated).

This TCR derives from a human donor in good health. The chain employs TRBV4-1 and TRBJ2-5, with D possibly being TRBD2 (5 bases). Sequencing was carried out using PBMCs. The chain's CDR3 is CASSQDVLGTQYF. The CDR3 nucleotides are TGCGCCAGCAGCCAAGATGTACTAGGAACCCAGTACTTC.